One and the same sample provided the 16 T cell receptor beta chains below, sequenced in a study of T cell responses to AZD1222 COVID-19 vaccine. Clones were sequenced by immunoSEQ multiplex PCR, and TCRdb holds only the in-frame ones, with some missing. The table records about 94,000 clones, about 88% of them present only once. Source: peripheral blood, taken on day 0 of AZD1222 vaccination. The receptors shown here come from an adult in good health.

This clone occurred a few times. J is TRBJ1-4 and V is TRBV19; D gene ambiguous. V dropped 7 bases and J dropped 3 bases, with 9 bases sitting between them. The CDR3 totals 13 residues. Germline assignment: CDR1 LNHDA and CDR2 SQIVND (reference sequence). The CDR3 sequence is CASKEDSNEKLFF. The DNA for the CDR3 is TGTGCCAGTAAGGAGGATTCTAATGAAAAACTGTTTTTT.

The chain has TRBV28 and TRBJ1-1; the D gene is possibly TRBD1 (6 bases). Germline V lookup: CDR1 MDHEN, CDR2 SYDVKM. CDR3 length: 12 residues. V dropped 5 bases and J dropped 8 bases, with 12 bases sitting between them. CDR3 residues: CASSLPTGEAFF. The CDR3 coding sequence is TGTGCCAGCAGTCTTCCGACAGGCGAAGCTTTCTTT. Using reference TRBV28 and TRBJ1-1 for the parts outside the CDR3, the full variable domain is DVKVTQSSRYLVKRTGEKVFLECVQDMDHENMFWYRQDPGLGLRLIYFSYDVKMKEKGDIPEGYSVSREKKERFSLILESASTNQTSMYLCASSLPTGEAFFGQGTRLTVV.

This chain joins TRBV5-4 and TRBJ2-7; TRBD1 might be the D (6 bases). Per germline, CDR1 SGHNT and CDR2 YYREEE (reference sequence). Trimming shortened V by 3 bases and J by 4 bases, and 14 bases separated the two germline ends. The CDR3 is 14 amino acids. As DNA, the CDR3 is TGTGCCAGCAGCTCCCCGGTGGACAGTTACGAGCAGTACTTC. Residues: CASSSPVDSYEQYF.

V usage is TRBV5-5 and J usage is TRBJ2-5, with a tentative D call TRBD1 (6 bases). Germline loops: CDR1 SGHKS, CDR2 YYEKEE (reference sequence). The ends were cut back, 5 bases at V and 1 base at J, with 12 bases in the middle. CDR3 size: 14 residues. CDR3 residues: CASRPGHLQETQYF. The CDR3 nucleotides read TGTGCCAGCAGACCGGGACACCTCCAAGAGACCCAGTACTTC.

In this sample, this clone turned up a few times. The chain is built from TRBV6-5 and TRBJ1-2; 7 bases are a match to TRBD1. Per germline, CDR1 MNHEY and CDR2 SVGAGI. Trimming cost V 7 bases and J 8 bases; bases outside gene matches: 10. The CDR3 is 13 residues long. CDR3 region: CASTEGGREGYTF. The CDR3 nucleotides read TGTGCCAGCACCGAAGGGGGCCGGGAGGGCTACACCTTC.

CDR3 protein: CASRDRGSYEQYF. The DNA of the CDR3 is TGTGCCAGTAGGGACAGGGGATCCTACGAGCAGTACTTC. The chain employs TRBV19 and TRBJ2-7; 9 bases are shared with TRBD1. Germline CDR1 LNHDA, CDR2 SQIVND (reference sequence). The CDR3 covers 13 residues. Trimming at V came to 6 bases and at J to 1 base, leaving 1 base not matched to a gene.

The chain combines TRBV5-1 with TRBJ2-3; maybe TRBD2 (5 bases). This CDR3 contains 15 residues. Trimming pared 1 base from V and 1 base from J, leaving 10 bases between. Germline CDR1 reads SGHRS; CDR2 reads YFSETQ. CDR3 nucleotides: TGCGCCAGCAGCTTGTGGAGGCGGGGCACAGATACGCAGTATTTT. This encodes CASSLWRRGTDTQYF.

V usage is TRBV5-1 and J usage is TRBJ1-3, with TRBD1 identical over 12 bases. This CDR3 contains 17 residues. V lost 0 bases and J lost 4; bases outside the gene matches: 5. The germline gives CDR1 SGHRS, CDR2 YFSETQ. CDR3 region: CASSLAGQGAVGNTIYF. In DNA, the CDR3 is TGCGCCAGCAGCTTGGCGGGACAGGGGGCCGTGGGAAACACCATATATTTT.

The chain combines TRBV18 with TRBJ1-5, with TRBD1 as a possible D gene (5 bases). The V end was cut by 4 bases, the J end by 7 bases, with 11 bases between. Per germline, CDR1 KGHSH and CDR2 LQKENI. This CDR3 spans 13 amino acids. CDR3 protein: CASSREGEQPQHF. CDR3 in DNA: TGTGCCAGCTCACGAGAAGGGGAACAGCCCCAGCATTTT.

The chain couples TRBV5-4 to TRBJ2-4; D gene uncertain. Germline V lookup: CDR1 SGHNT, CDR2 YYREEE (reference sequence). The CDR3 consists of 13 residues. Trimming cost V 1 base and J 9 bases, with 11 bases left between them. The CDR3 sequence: CASSLKGPSIQYF. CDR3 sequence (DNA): TGTGCCAGCAGCTTGAAGGGTCCATCCATTCAGTACTTC. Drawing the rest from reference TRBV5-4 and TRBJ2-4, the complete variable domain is ETGVTQSPTHLIKTRGQQVTLRCSSQSGHNTVSWYQQALGQGPQFIFQYYREEENGRGNFPPRFSGLQFPNYSSELNVNALELDDSALYLCASSLKGPSIQYFGAGTRLSVL.

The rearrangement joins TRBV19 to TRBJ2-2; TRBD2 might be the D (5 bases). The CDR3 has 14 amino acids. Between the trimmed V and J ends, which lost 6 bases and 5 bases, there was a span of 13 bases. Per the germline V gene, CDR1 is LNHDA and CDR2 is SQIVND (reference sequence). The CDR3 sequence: CASRSGSETGELFF. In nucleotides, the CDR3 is TGTGCCAGTAGATCGGGATCCGAAACCGGGGAGCTGTTTTTT.

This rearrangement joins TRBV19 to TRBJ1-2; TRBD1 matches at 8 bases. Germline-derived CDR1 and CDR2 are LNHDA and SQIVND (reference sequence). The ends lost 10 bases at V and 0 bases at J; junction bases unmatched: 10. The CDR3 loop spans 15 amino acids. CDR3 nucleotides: TGTGCCACCCTTGGGACAGGCCGAGCTAACTATGGCTACACCTTC. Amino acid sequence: CATLGTGRANYGYTF.

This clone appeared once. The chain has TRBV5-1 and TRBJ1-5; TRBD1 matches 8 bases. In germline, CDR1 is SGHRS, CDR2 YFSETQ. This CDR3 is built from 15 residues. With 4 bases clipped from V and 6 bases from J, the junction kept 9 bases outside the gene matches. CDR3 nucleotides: TGCGCCAGCAGCATCGCAGGGGGCGTGGGTCAGCCCCAGCATTTT. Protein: CASSIAGGVGQPQHF.

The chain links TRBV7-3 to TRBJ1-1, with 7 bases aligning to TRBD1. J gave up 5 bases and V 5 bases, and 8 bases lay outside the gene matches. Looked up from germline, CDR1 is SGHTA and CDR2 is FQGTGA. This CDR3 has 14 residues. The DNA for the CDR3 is TGTGCCAGCAGCCCACAGGGGTCGCGAACTGAAGCTTTCTTT. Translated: CASSPQGSRTEAFF. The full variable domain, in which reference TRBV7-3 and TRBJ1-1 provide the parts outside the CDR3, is GAGVSQTPSNKVTEKGKYVELRCDPISGHTALYWYRQSLGQGPEFLIYFQGTGAADDSGLPNDRFFAVRPEGSVSTLKIQRTERGDSAVYLCASSPQGSRTEAFFGQGTRLTVV.

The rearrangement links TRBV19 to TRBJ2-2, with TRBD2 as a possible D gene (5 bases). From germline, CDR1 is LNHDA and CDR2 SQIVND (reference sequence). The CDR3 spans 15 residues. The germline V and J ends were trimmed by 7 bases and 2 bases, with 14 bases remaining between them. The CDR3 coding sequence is TGTGCCAGTACCATGGGGAGACATAACACCGGGGAGCTGTTTTTT. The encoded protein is CASTMGRHNTGELFF. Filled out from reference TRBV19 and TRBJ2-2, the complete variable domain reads DGGITQSPKYLFRKEGQNVTLSCEQNLNHDAMYWYRQDPGQGLRLIYYSQIVNDFQKGDIAEGYSVSREKKESFPLTVTSAQKNPTAFYLCASTMGRHNTGELFFGEGSRLTVL.

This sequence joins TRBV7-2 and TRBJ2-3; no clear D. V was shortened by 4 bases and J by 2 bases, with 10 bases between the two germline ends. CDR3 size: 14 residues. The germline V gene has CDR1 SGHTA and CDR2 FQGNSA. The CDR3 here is CASSSRLITDTQYF. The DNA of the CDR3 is TGTGCCAGCAGCTCGAGACTGATCACAGATACGCAGTATTTT.